One and the same sample provided the 5 T cell receptor beta chains below, sequenced in a study of cytomegalovirus exposure and HLA in healthy donors. Primers: 60 Vbeta forward and 13 Jbeta reverse. This table comes from immunoSEQ multiplex PCR, and its TCRdb copy is limited to in-frame clones, with some not included. The sample contains around 130,000 clones, around 70% of which appear only once. The sequenced material came from PBMCs. The receptor set was obtained from a woman aged 55-75 years in good health and CMV-seropositive.

The rearrangement joins TRBV23-1 to TRBJ1-5; 9 bases are shared with TRBD1. Being an ORF, TRBV23-1 has a function that is uncertain. Trimming took 0 bases from V and 2 from J; bases not matched to a gene: 11. The CDR3 has 19 amino acids. The CDR3 region is CASSQSQGTGSEGNQPQHF. CDR3 DNA sequence: TGCGCCAGCAGTCAATCGCAGGGGACAGGGTCGGAGGGCAATCAGCCCCAGCATTTT.

The V call is TRBV7-9, the J call TRBJ2-1; 7 bases are shared with TRBD2. Unmatched junction bases numbered 6, after V lost 5 bases and J lost 5 bases. The germline V gene encodes CDR1 SEHNR and CDR2 FQNEAQ (reference sequence). The CDR3 covers 14 residues. CDR3 in DNA: TGTGCCAGCAGCCCCCGGGGGGAAAACAATGAGCAGTTCTTC. Translating gives CASSPRGENNEQFF. The variable domain in full, completed from reference TRBV7-9 and TRBJ2-1, reads DTGVSQNPRHKITKRGQNVTFRCDPISEHNRLYWYRQTLGQGPEFLTYFQNEAQLEKSRLLSDRFSAERPKGSFSTLEIQRTEQGDSAMYLCASSPRGENNEQFFGPGTRLTVL.

The chain has TRBV5-1 and TRBJ2-7, with a tentative D call TRBD2 (5 bases). Germline loops: CDR1 SGHRS, CDR2 YFSETQ. This CDR3 has 14 residues. V was trimmed by 4 bases and J by 7 bases, leaving 18 bases between them. The CDR3 region has the DNA TGCGCCAGCAGCCTCGGGATAGCTACGGGAGAGCAGTACTTC. Protein: CASSLGIATGEQYF.

The rearrangement links TRBV2 to TRBJ2-5; the match to TRBD2 covers 9 bases. Germline loops: CDR1 SNHLY, CDR2 FYNNEI. The CDR3 loop spans 16 amino acids. V lost 7 bases to trimming and J lost 5 bases; unmatched junction nucleotides: 14. CDR3 protein: CASNLSGRGGGETQYF. The CDR3, as DNA: TGTGCCAGCAATTTATCTGGGCGGGGGGGAGGGGAGACCCAGTACTTC.

The chain joins TRBV5-1 to TRBJ1-2; 8 positions agree with TRBD1. The CDR3 sequence is 13 residues long. Germline V gene lookup returns CDR1 SGHRS and CDR2 YFSETQ. The V and J ends lost 7 bases and 2 bases, in that order; junction bases with no gene match: 4. DNA for the CDR3: TGCGCCAGCCAACAGGGGGAAAACTATGGCTACACCTTC. Translation: CASQQGENYGYTF.